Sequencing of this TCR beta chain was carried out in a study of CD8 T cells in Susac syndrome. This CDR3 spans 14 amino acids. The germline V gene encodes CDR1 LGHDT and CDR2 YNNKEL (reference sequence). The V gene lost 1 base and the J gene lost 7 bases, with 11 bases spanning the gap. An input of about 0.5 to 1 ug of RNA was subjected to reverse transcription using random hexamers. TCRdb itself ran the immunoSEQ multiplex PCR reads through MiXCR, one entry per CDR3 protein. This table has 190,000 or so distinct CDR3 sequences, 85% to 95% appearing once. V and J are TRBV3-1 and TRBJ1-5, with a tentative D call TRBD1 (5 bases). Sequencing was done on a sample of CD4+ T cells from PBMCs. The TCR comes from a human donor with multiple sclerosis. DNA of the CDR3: TGTGCCAGCAGCCAAGGGGTCGGGGGACAGCCCCAGCATTTT. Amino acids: CASSQGVGGQPQHF.